A selection of T cell receptor beta chains follows, all from one sample in a study of CD8 T cells in Susac syndrome. TCRdb called the immunoSEQ multiplex PCR reads again in MiXCR, with one record for every CDR3 protein. The repertoire holds some 58,000 distinct CDR3 sequences, with 95% as singletons. Input material: CD8+ T cells from PBMCs. These TCRs come from a human donor with Susac syndrome. Each CDR3 is given with its conserved first and last residue. Each record gives: D gene, clone size, J gene, V gene, CDR3 protein, CDR3 DNA. A D gene is named only where the DNA matches it firmly. For some rows the clone size is stated as once, few or many, or as a class when expanded; others skip it.

. . TRBJ1-5 TRBV19 CASTEGVWPQHF TGTGCCAGCACCGAAGGAGTCTGGCCCCAGCATTTT
. . TRBJ1-5 TRBV4-3 CASSPSWGPREPQHF TGCGCCAGCAGCCCGTCGTGGGGCCCTCGGGAGCCCCAGCATTTT
TRBD1 . TRBJ1-6 TRBV11-2 CASSLDLGDSSWGNSPLHF TGTGCCAGCAGCTTAGATCTCGGGGACAGTTCATGGGGTAATTCACCCCTCCACTTT
. . TRBJ1-2 TRBV5-1 CASSLEQPYGYTF TGCGCCAGCAGCTTGGAGCAGCCCTATGGCTACACCTTC
. . TRBJ2-7 TRBV7-9 CASSSPGDYEQYF TGTGCCAGCAGCTCCCCAGGCGACTACGAGCAGTACTTC
. . TRBJ2-7 TRBV12-5 CASVGQPSYEQYF TGTGCTAGTGTCGGACAGCCATCCTACGAGCAGTACTTC
. . TRBJ1-2 TRBV20-1 CSVMGNGNYGYTF TGCAGTGTTATGGGCAACGGGAACTATGGCTACACCTTC
TRBD2 . TRBJ2-1 TRBV7-9 CASSLPLAGNNEQFF TGTGCCAGCAGCTTACCACTAGCGGGGAACAATGAGCAGTTCTTC
. . TRBJ1-4 TRBV27 CASMEGMNEKLFF TGTGCCAGCATGGAGGGGATGAATGAAAAACTGTTTTTT
. . TRBJ1-5 TRBV30 CAWSDTWNQPQHF TGTGCCTGGAGTGACACTTGGAATCAGCCCCAGCATTTT
. . TRBJ2-3 TRBV7-2 CASSPQLHRDTQYF TGTGCCAGCAGCCCCCAACTTCACCGGGATACGCAGTATTTT
. . TRBJ1-1 TRBV25-1 CASSGRTDPLAFF TGTGCCAGCAGTGGGAGGACAGACCCTCTGGCTTTCTTT
TRBD2 . TRBJ2-7 TRBV12-3/TRBV12-4 CASALGTGGTYEQYF TGTGCCAGCGCCTTGGGGACGGGGGGGACTTACGAGCAGTACTTC
. . TRBJ1-1 TRBV15 CATRPAGVTEAFF TGTGCCACCAGACCTGCAGGGGTCACTGAAGCTTTCTTT
. . TRBJ1-2 TRBV6-2/TRBV6-3 CASIPARQGTNYGYTF TGTGCCAGCATTCCTGCCAGGCAGGGGACTAACTATGGCTACACCTTC
. . TRBJ2-5 TRBV9 CASSVDVWGGLRETQYF TGTGCCAGCAGCGTAGATGTGTGGGGGGGCCTTCGAGAGACCCAGTACTTC
. . TRBJ2-1 TRBV12-3/TRBV12-4 CASSFLVIEQFF TGTGCCAGCAGTTTTTTAGTAATTGAGCAGTTCTTC
. . TRBJ2-1 TRBV20-1 CSAQRGGLYEQFF TGCAGTGCCCAAAGAGGTGGTTTGTATGAGCAGTTCTTC
. . TRBJ2-1 TRBV29-1 CSVDVGRSYNEQFF TGCAGCGTCGACGTGGGGCGCTCCTACAATGAGCAGTTCTTC
. few TRBJ1-3 TRBV7-3 CASSSETNTIYF TGTGCCAGCAGCTCTGAAACAAACACCATATATTTT
TRBD1 . TRBJ1-4 TRBV14 CASSEGQATNEKLFF TGTGCCAGCAGCGAAGGACAGGCAACTAATGAAAAACTGTTTTTT
. . TRBJ2-3 TRBV10-3 CAISENSPTDTQYF TGTGCCATCAGTGAAAACAGCCCCACAGATACGCAGTATTTT
. . TRBJ2-7 TRBV20-1 CSAGFNEQYF TGCAGTGCCGGCTTCAACGAGCAGTACTTC
. . TRBJ2-7 TRBV4-2 CASSQELTSEQYF TGTGCCAGCAGCCAAGAATTGACGAGCGAACAGTACTTC
. . TRBJ1-2 TRBV15 CATSSSTVYGYTF TGTGCCACCAGCAGCAGCACAGTTTATGGCTACACCTTC
. . TRBJ2-5 TRBV5-6 CASSLWGMDGETQYF TGTGCCAGCAGCTTATGGGGGATGGATGGGGAGACCCAGTACTTC
TRBD1 . TRBJ2-1 TRBV15 CATSLHRGGEQFF TGTGCCACCAGCCTCCACAGGGGCGGTGAGCAGTTCTTC
. . TRBJ1-1 TRBV29-1 CSFRRAANTEAFF TGCAGCTTTCGTCGGGCGGCGAACACTGAAGCTTTCTTT
. . TRBJ2-3 TRBV24-1 CATSDPRGRFGTDTQYF TGTGCCACCAGTGATCCCAGGGGAAGGTTTGGCACAGATACGCAGTATTTT
. . TRBJ1-1 TRBV19 CASSMWGQSTEAFF TGTGCCAGTAGTATGTGGGGGCAAAGCACTGAAGCTTTCTTT
. . TRBJ2-1 TRBV30 CAWSLGPNEQFF TGTGCCTGGAGTCTGGGGCCTAATGAGCAGTTCTTC
TRBD2 . TRBJ2-5 TRBV9 CASSVVGGARETQYF TGTGCCAGCAGCGTAGTCGGGGGGGCTAGAGAGACCCAGTACTTC
. . TRBJ1-2 TRBV7-2 CASSLNSAGAEVGYTF TGTGCCAGCAGCTTAAATTCCGCAGGGGCTGAGGTTGGCTACACCTTC
. . TRBJ1-5 TRBV9 CASNQGASNQPQHF TGTGCCAGCAATCAGGGCGCCAGCAATCAGCCCCAGCATTTT
. . TRBJ2-4 TRBV15 CATSRAHYLAKNIQYF TGTGCCACCAGCCGGGCACACTACCTAGCCAAAAACATTCAGTACTTC
. . TRBJ1-2 TRBV20-1 CSAANYREVRYGYTF TGCAGTGCTGCAAACTACAGGGAAGTTCGGTATGGCTACACCTTC
. . TRBJ1-3 TRBV10-3 CAISESQAVRGNTIYF TGTGCCATCAGTGAGTCGCAGGCTGTGAGAGGAAACACCATATATTTT
. . TRBJ2-5 TRBV30 CAWSAPDTSLETQYF TGTGCCTGGAGTGCCCCGGACACCTCTCTAGAGACCCAGTACTTC
. . TRBJ2-3 TRBV9 CASSLFDGGMDTQYF TGTGCCAGCAGCCTTTTCGATGGGGGGATGGATACGCAGTATTTT
TRBD1 . TRBJ1-1 TRBV7-9 CASSFPGQPNTEAFF TGTGCCAGCAGTTTCCCGGGACAGCCGAACACTGAAGCTTTCTTT
. few TRBJ2-3 TRBV11-2 CASSLGDTQYF TGTGCCAGCAGCTTAGGAGATACGCAGTATTTT
. . TRBJ2-5 TRBV29-1 CSVSGQTETQYF TGCAGCGTTTCTGGGCAAACGGAGACCCAGTACTTC
TRBD1 . TRBJ1-2 TRBV7-8 CASSPRTGRDGYTF TGTGCCAGCAGCCCTCGGACAGGGCGCGATGGCTACACCTTC
. . TRBJ1-1 TRBV7-9 CASRPGNTEAFF TGTGCCAGCAGACCCGGGAACACTGAAGCTTTCTTT
TRBD2 . TRBJ2-1 TRBV20-1 CSVPSGVYNEQFF TGCAGTGTACCTAGCGGGGTCTACAATGAGCAGTTCTTC
. . TRBJ1-4 TRBV15 CATRNSLNEKLFF TGTGCCACCAGGAACAGTCTTAATGAAAAACTGTTTTTT
. . TRBJ2-3 TRBV12-3/TRBV12-4 CASRGLPSTDTQYF TGTGCCAGCAGGGGACTTCCTAGCACAGATACGCAGTATTTT
. . TRBJ1-2 TRBV2 CASSEARVLGYGYTF TGTGCCAGCAGTGAAGCTCGGGTATTGGGCTATGGCTACACCTTC
. . TRBJ2-3 TRBV5-1 CASSLAHASTDTQYF TGCGCCAGCAGCTTGGCTCATGCTAGCACAGATACGCAGTATTTT
. . TRBJ2-3 TRBV7-9 CASSNPIGTLSDTQYF TGTGCCAGCAGCAATCCGATTGGGACCCTATCGGATACGCAGTATTTT
. once TRBJ2-1 TRBV6-5 CASSWGSEQFF TGTGCCAGCAGTTGGGGTAGTGAGCAGTTCTTC
. . TRBJ2-1 TRBV6-5 CASSFDQATASSYNEQFF TGTGCCAGCAGTTTTGACCAGGCTACCGCGAGCTCCTACAATGAGCAGTTCTTC
. . TRBJ1-2 TRBV18 CASSPGPVDTF TGTGCCAGCTCACCTGGGCCAGTAGACACCTTC
. . TRBJ2-1 TRBV9 CASSSEHLGTYYNEQFF TGTGCCAGCAGCTCCGAACATCTTGGGACGTATTACAATGAGCAGTTCTTC
. . TRBJ1-1 TRBV30 CAWNPRPEETMNTEAFF TGTGCCTGGAACCCCCGCCCCGAGGAGACGATGAACACTGAAGCTTTCTTT